Listed here are 6 T cell receptor beta chains from one sample, sequenced in a study of T cell changes during pregnancy in multiple sclerosis. Here immunoSEQ multiplex PCR was the method, and the copy in TCRdb shows in-frame clones only, minus some. The table shows approximately 100,000 clones, with about 89% occurring only once. The sample consisted of peripheral blood, taken after pregnancy. The receptor source for this set is a female donor with multiple sclerosis, enrolled in a pregnancy study.

In this sample, this clone turned up once. The chain employs TRBV30 and TRBJ2-7; D is undetermined. Germline V lookup: CDR1 GTSNPN, CDR2 SVGIG (reference sequence). V lost 5 bases, J lost 4 bases, and 21 bases lay in between. This CDR3 has 15 amino acids. CDR3 region: CAWGDPRPLAYEQYF. The CDR3, as DNA: TGTGCCTGGGGAGACCCCCGGCCACTGGCGTACGAGCAGTACTTC. The variable domain in full, with the rest retrieved from reference TRBV30 and TRBJ2-7, is SQTIHQWPATLVQPVGSPLSLECTVEGTSNPNLYWYRQAAGRGLQLLFYSVGIGQISSEVPQNLSASRPQDRQFILSSKKLLLSDSGFYLCAWGDPRPLAYEQYFGPGTRLTVT.

The rearrangement uses TRBV11-2 and TRBJ2-3; 8 bases map to TRBD1. The V and J ends lost 1 base and 5 bases, in that order; junction bases with no gene match: 8. This CDR3 has 16 amino acids. Germline values: CDR1 SGHAT, CDR2 FQNNGV. CDR3 in DNA: TGTGCCAGCAGCTTAGCGGGAAGGACAGGGAGAGATACGCAGTATTTT. It is translated as CASSLAGRTGRDTQYF.

The rearrangement uses TRBV5-5 and TRBJ2-5; 7 bases line up with TRBD2. CDR3 size: 16 residues. Germline V gene data show CDR1 as SGHKS and CDR2 as YYEKEE (reference sequence). Trimming cost V 2 bases and J 0 bases; bases outside gene matches: 7. CDR3 bases: TGTGCCAGCAGCTTTTCGATAGCGGGCGACCAAGAGACCCAGTACTTC. Protein product: CASSFSIAGDQETQYF.

The V and J genes are TRBV2 and TRBJ2-2; 12 bases are a match to TRBD1. There are 19 residues in the CDR3. The germline CDR1 and CDR2 sequences are SNHLY and FYNNEI. V shed 0 bases, J shed 6 bases, and the junction held 11 bases outside the gene matches. The CDR3 coding sequence is TGTGCCAGCAGTGAAGCTCCGTCGGGGACAGGGGGCTTTCCCGGGGAGCTGTTTTTT. This gives the protein CASSEAPSGTGGFPGELFF.

V and J are TRBV6-5 and TRBJ1-2; D is unclear. V shed 0 bases and J shed 0 bases, with 8 bases lying between them. The CDR3 extends over 15 amino acids. Germline V gene data show CDR1 as MNHEY and CDR2 as SVGAGI. The CDR3 DNA reads as TGTGCCAGCAGTTACTCCGCAGGCTCTAACTATGGCTACACCTTC. It yields the protein CASSYSAGSNYGYTF.

This clone was seen only once. This rearrangement joins TRBV5-5 to TRBJ2-2; 12 positions agree with TRBD2. There are 16 residues in the CDR3. CDR1 is SGHKS, CDR2 YYEKEE, per germline (reference sequence). J gave up 6 bases and V 2 bases, and 5 bases lay outside the gene matches. CDR3 nucleotide sequence: TGTGCCAGCAGCTTCGCTAGCGGGGGGGCCCCCGGGGAGCTGTTTTTT. This translates into CASSFASGGAPGELFF. The entire variable domain, with the rest obtained from reference TRBV5-5 and TRBJ2-2, is as follows: DAGVTQSPTHLIKTRGQQVTLRCSPISGHKSVSWYQQVLGQGPQFIFQYYEKEERGRGNFPDRFSARQFPNYSSELNVNALLLGDSALYLCASSFASGGAPGELFFGEGSRLTVL.